These 22 T cell receptor beta chains came from one sample sequenced in a study of cytomegalovirus exposure and HLA in healthy donors. The repertoire was sequenced with immunoSEQ multiplex PCR; TCRdb's copy has only in-frame clones and lacks some. Among some 180,000 clones listed, about 89% were seen once. The sequenced sample was PBMCs. The receptors come from a man in his thirties or forties in good health and CMV-seropositive.

This clone was counted a single time. The chain couples TRBV29-1 to TRBJ2-7; 8 positions match TRBD1. Germline CDR1 and CDR2: SQVTM and ANQGSEA. The CDR3 has 13 residues. The V gene end was trimmed by 4 bases and the J gene end by 4 bases; junction bases not matched to a gene: 6. The CDR3 region has the DNA TGCAGCGTTGGGGACAGGAGGTCGTACGAGCAGTACTTC. This encodes CSVGDRRSYEQYF.

J is TRBJ2-7 and V is TRBV20-1, with D uncertain. Germline loops: CDR1 DFQATT, CDR2 SNEGSKA (reference sequence). This CDR3 is built from 10 residues. The V gene lost 4 bases and the J gene lost 7 bases, with 8 bases spanning the gap. CDR3: CSATSAEQYF. The DNA for the CDR3 is TGCAGTGCTACATCGGCGGAGCAGTACTTC.

This chain links TRBV5-1 with TRBJ1-1, with a possible D match to TRBD1 (5 bases). The CDR3 runs to 15 residues. Per germline, CDR1 SGHRS and CDR2 YFSETQ. The ends were cut back, 4 bases at V and 1 base at J, with 14 bases in the middle. This chain's CDR3 is CASSASGWGNTEAFF. In DNA, the CDR3 is TGCGCCAGCAGCGCGTCAGGGTGGGGGAACACTGAAGCTTTCTTT.

The chain recombines TRBV2 with TRBJ2-7, with D perhaps matching TRBD1 or TRBD2 (5 bases each). Germline-derived CDR1 and CDR2 are SNHLY and FYNNEI. The CDR3 is made up of 12 amino acids. V was trimmed by 10 bases and J by 5 bases, leaving 15 bases between them. CDR3 in DNA: TGTGCCACGGGGCGCAGGGCCAACGAGCAGTACTTC. Protein product: CATGRRANEQYF.

The chain carries TRBV7-2 and TRBJ1-5; TRBD1 matches at 7 bases. The CDR3 extends over 14 amino acids. Germline CDR1 and CDR2: SGHTA and FQGNSA. With 2 bases clipped from V and 3 bases from J, the junction kept 1 base outside the gene matches. The CDR3 loop reads CASSLTGVNQPQHF. CDR3 in DNA: TGTGCCAGCAGCTTAACAGGGGTCAATCAGCCCCAGCATTTT. Using reference TRBV7-2 and TRBJ1-5 for the parts outside the CDR3, the full variable domain is GAGVSQSPSNKVTEKGKDVELRCDPISGHTALYWYRQSLGQGLEFLIYFQGNSAPDKSGLPSDRFSAERTGGSVSTLTIQRTQQEDSAVYLCASSLTGVNQPQHFGDGTRLSIL.

This rearrangement joins TRBV9 to TRBJ2-6, with D possibly matching TRBD2 (7 bases). V was cut by 3 bases and J by 4 bases, with 14 bases left in between. Germline-derived CDR1 and CDR2 are SGDLS and YYNGEE. The CDR3 consists of 16 residues. For the CDR3, the DNA is TGTGCCAGCAGCGACCCCCGGGGGGCCGGGGCCAACGTCCTGACTTTC. It codes for CASSDPRGAGANVLTF.

The J gene is TRBJ2-7, the V gene TRBV9, with D perhaps TRBD2 (5 bases). Trimming cost V 4 bases and J 2 bases, with 13 bases left between them. There are 14 residues in the CDR3. The germline CDR1 and CDR2 sequences are SGDLS and YYNGEE. The CDR3 here is CASSPRTAPYEQYF. CDR3 in DNA: TGTGCCAGCAGCCCTCGGACTGCTCCCTACGAGCAGTACTTC.

This clone came up once. The CDR3 DNA reads TGTGCCAGCAGTGCTATAGGGGTCGATCAGCCCCAGCATTTT. It yields the protein CASSAIGVDQPQHF. This sequence joins TRBV25-1 and TRBJ1-5, with D possibly TRBD1 on 5 matching bases. CDR3 length equals 14 residues. V was clipped by 4 bases and J by 5 bases, with 12 bases between them. From germline, CDR1 is MGHDK and CDR2 SYGVNS. The variable domain in full, completed from reference TRBV25-1 and TRBJ1-5, reads EADIYQTPRYLVIGTGKKITLECSQTMGHDKMYWYQQDPGMELHLIHYSYGVNSTEKGDLSSESTVSRIRTEHFPLTLESARPSHTSQYLCASSAIGVDQPQHFGDGTRLSIL.

This clone was detected only once. V usage is TRBV5-6 and J usage is TRBJ1-2; D possibly corresponds to TRBD1 (5 bases). Germline lookup yields CDR1 SGHDT and CDR2 YYEEEE. The V gene lost 0 bases and the J gene lost 4 bases, with 16 bases spanning the gap. The CDR3 has 16 amino acids. The CDR3 DNA follows: TGTGCCAGCAGCTTGGAGCGGAGGGGTATCAGCTATGGCTACACCTTC. This codes for CASSLERRGISYGYTF.

This chain joins TRBV25-1 and TRBJ1-1; D is unclear. Per the germline V gene, CDR1 is MGHDK and CDR2 is SYGVNS. With 7 bases removed from V and 0 bases from J, the gap between germline ends came to 15 bases. The CDR3 spans 15 residues. The CDR3 DNA reads TGTGCCAGCATCGAAACCGGGAAGCTGAACACTGAAGCTTTCTTT. Its translation: CASIETGKLNTEAFF.

CDR3 sequence: CASSYEATVNTEAFF. The DNA of the CDR3 is TGTGCCAGCAGCTATGAGGCTACAGTGAACACTGAAGCTTTCTTT. V gene TRBV11-2 combines with J gene TRBJ1-1; unclear D gene. There are 15 residues in the CDR3. The V gene lost 4 bases and the J gene lost 0 bases, with 12 bases spanning the gap. Germline V gene sequence: CDR1 SGHAT, CDR2 FQNNGV.

There are a few counts of this clone. The V gene is TRBV7-6, the J gene TRBJ2-7; D possibly corresponds to TRBD2 (5 bases). The CDR3 contains 13 residues. V was clipped by 2 bases and J by 5 bases, with 10 bases between them. Germline V gene lookup returns CDR1 SGHVS and CDR2 FNYEAQ. In DNA, the CDR3 is TGTGCCAGCAGCTTATACATCGGGGACGAGCAGTACTTC. As protein: CASSLYIGDEQYF. The whole variable domain, remainder taken from reference TRBV7-6 and TRBJ2-7, is GAGVSQSPRYKVTKRGQDVALRCDPISGHVSLYWYRQALGQGPEFLTYFNYEAQQDKSGLPNDRFSAERPEGSISTLTIQRTEQRDSAMYRCASSLYIGDEQYFGPGTRLTVT.

The J gene is TRBJ1-5, the V gene TRBV25-1; 8 nucleotides match TRBD1. Germline V gene sequence: CDR1 MGHDK, CDR2 SYGVNS. The CDR3 runs to 15 residues. With V trimmed by 4 bases and J by 2 bases, 4 bases remained unmatched. CDR3 region: CASSVGQGGNQPQHF. For the CDR3, the DNA is TGTGCCAGCAGTGTTGGACAGGGAGGCAATCAGCCCCAGCATTTT.

This clone was counted between two and nine times. J is TRBJ2-7 and V is TRBV5-4, with 8 bases fitting TRBD1. Unmatched junction bases numbered 3, after V lost 2 bases and J lost 2 bases. The CDR3 spans 14 residues. Germline V CDR1 and CDR2: SGHNT, YYREEE (reference sequence). This chain's CDR3 is CASSFGTGPYEQYF. The CDR3 DNA reads as TGTGCCAGCAGCTTCGGGACAGGTCCCTACGAGCAGTACTTC.

The V gene is TRBV29-1, the J gene TRBJ2-1; 7 bases align to TRBD2. V dropped 8 bases and J dropped 5; count of bases not matched to a gene: 15. CDR1 and CDR2 (germline): SQVTM, ANQGSEA. The CDR3 runs 15 residues. The CDR3 DNA follows: TGCAGCTTGGGTTTTTGGGGGGGGTCGGACAATGAGCAGTTCTTC. Translating it yields CSLGFWGGSDNEQFF.

Written as DNA, the CDR3 is TGTGCCTGGAAGGTCTCAGGGAGCGCCGGGGAGCTGTTTTTT. Translated: CAWKVSGSAGELFF. This chain links TRBV30 with TRBJ2-2; the D call may be TRBD1 or TRBD2 (5 bases each). The germline CDR1 and CDR2 sequences are GTSNPN and SVGIG (reference sequence). V was pared by 4 bases and J by 6 bases, with 15 bases between. There are 14 residues in the CDR3.

This chain links TRBV27 with TRBJ2-5; possibly TRBD1 for D (6 bases). Trimming cost V 3 bases and J 1 base, with 9 bases left between them. The CDR3 consists of 14 residues. Germline V gene lookup returns CDR1 MNHEY and CDR2 SMNVEV (reference sequence). The CDR3 loop is CASSFRGSQETQYF. In DNA, the CDR3 is TGTGCCAGCAGTTTTAGGGGGTCCCAAGAGACCCAGTACTTC.

The chain has TRBV6-1 and TRBJ1-2; D not resolved. The V gene lost 2 bases and the J gene lost 11 bases, with 21 bases spanning the gap. Germline assignment: CDR1 MNHNS and CDR2 SASEGT. This CDR3 comprises 15 residues. The CDR3 here is CASSEPPRGFTSYTF. CDR3 bases: TGTGCCAGCAGTGAACCGCCTCGGGGATTCACTTCTTACACCTTC.

The chain employs TRBV5-4 and TRBJ1-4, with a weak D call TRBD1 (5 bases). The V end was cut by 3 bases, the J end by 10 bases, with 16 bases between. Germline V gene data show CDR1 as SGHNT and CDR2 as YYREEE (reference sequence). The CDR3 contains 14 residues. The CDR3 DNA follows: TGTGCCAGCAGCTCGGGGAGGGGAGAGGGAAAACTGTTTTTT. Protein product: CASSSGRGEGKLFF.

The chain has TRBV4-3 and TRBJ2-7; TRBD1 might be the D (6 bases). This CDR3 contains 15 residues. The V and J ends lost 2 bases and 4 bases respectively, with 15 bases between them. The germline CDR1 and CDR2 sequences are LGHNA and YSLEER. For the CDR3, the DNA is TGCGCCAGCAGCCAACAAGCCGGGACACCTTACGAGCAGTACTTC. It is translated as CASSQQAGTPYEQYF.

The chain has TRBV27 and TRBJ2-4; 7 bases are shared with TRBD2. The CDR3 sequence is 15 residues long. The J segment lost 5 bases and the V segment lost 3 bases, leaving 7 bases of the junction unmatched. The V gene's germline CDR1 is MNHEY and CDR2 SMNVEV (reference sequence). CDR3 protein: CASSLGGWGENIQYF. The CDR3 DNA follows: TGTGCCAGCAGTTTGGGAGGGTGGGGAGAAAACATTCAGTACTTC.

The DNA of the CDR3 is TGTGCCAGCATCAGTAGCGGTGGTCTCGAGCAGTACTTC. Residues: CASISSGGLEQYF. The rearrangement uses TRBV2 and TRBJ2-7; D may be TRBD2 (6 bases). There are 13 residues in the CDR3. Germline V gene lookup returns CDR1 SNHLY and CDR2 FYNNEI. The V end was cut by 7 bases, the J end by 6 bases, with 16 bases between.